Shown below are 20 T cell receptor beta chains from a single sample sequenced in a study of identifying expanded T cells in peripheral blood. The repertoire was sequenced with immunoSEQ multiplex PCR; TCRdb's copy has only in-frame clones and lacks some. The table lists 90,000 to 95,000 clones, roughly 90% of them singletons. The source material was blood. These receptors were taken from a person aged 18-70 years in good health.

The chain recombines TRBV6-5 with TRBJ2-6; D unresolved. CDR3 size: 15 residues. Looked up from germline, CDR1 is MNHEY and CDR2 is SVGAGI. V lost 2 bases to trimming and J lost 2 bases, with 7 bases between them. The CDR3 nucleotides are TGTGCCAGCAGTTACGCGACGGCTGGGGCCAACGTCCTGACTTTC. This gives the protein CASSYATAGANVLTF.

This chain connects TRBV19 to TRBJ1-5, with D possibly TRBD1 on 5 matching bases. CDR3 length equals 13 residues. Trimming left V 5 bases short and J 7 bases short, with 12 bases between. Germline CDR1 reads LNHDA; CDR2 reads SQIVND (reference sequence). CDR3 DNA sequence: TGTGCCAGTAGTGTCAATACAGGCCAGCCCCAGCATTTT. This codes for CASSVNTGQPQHF.

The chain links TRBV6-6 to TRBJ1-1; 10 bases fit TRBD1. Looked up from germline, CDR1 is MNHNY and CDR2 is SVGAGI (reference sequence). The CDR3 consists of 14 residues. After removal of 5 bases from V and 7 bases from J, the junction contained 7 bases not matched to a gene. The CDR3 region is CASSRPGQGYEAFF. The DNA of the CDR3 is TGTGCCAGCAGTCGACCGGGACAGGGGTATGAAGCTTTCTTT.

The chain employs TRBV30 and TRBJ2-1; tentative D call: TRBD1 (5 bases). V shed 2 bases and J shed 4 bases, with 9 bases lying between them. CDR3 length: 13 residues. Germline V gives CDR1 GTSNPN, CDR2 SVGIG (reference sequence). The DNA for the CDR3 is TGTGCCTGGAGTACACAGGTATACAATGAGCAGTTCTTC. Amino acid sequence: CAWSTQVYNEQFF.

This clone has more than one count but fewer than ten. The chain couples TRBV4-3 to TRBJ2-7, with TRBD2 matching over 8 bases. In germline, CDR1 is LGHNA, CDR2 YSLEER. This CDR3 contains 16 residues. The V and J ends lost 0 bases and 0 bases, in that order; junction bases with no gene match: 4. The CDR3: CASSQDGSGNSYEQYF. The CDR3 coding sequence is TGCGCCAGCAGCCAAGATGGTAGCGGGAACTCCTACGAGCAGTACTTC.

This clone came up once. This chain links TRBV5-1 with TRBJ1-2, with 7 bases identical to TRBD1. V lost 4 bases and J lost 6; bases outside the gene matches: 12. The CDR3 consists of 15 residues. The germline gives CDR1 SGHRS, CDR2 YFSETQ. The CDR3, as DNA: TGCGCCAGCAGCGCAGACCACAGGGGCTTTGATGGCTACACCTTC. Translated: CASSADHRGFDGYTF.

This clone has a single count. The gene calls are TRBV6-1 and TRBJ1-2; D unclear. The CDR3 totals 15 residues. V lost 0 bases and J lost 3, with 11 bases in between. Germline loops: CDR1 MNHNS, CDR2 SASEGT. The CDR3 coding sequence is TGTGCCAGCAGTGAAGCGTACAGAATTCACTATGGCTACACCTTC. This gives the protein CASSEAYRIHYGYTF.

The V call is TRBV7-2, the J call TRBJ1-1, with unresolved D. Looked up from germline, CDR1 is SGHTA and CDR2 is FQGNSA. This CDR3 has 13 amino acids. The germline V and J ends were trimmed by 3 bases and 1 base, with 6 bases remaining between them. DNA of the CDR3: TGTGCCAGCAGCTTGACACAGAACACTGAAGCTTTCTTT. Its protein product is CASSLTQNTEAFF.

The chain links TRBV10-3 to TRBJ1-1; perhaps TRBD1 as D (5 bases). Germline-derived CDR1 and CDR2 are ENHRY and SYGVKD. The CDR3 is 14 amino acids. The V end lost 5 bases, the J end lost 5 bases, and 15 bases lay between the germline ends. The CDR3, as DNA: TGTGCCATCAGTAAGACAGCCTCGGGAACTGAAGCTTTCTTT. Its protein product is CAISKTASGTEAFF.

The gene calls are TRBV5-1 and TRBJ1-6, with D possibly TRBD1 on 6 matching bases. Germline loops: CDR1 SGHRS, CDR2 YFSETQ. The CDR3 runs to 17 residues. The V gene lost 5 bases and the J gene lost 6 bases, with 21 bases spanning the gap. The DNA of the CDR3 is TGCGCCAGCAGTCCCCACAGGGACTGGTTCGGTAATTCACCCCTCCACTTT. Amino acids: CASSPHRDWFGNSPLHF.

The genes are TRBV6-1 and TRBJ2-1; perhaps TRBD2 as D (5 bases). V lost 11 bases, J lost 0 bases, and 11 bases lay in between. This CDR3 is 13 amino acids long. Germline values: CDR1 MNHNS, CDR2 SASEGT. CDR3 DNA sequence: TGTGCCGTGGATAGCGTCTCCTACAATGAGCAGTTCTTC. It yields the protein CAVDSVSYNEQFF.

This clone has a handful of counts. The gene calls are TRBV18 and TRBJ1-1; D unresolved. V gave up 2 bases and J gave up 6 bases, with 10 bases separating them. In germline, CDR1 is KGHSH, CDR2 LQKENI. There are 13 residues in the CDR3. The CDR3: CASSPGVEAEAFF. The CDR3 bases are TGTGCCAGCTCACCAGGAGTTGAGGCTGAAGCTTTCTTT.

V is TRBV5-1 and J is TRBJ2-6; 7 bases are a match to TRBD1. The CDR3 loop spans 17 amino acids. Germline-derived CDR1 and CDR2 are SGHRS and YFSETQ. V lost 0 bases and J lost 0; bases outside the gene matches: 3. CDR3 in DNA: TGCGCCAGCAGCTTGGCGGGACAGTACTCTGGGGCCAACGTCCTGACTTTC. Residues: CASSLAGQYSGANVLTF. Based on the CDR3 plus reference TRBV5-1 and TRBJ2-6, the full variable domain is KAGVTQTPRYLIKTRGQQVTLSCSPISGHRSVSWYQQTPGQGLQFLFEYFSETQRNKGNFPGRFSGRQFSNSRSEMNVSTLELGDSALYLCASSLAGQYSGANVLTFGAGSRLTVL.

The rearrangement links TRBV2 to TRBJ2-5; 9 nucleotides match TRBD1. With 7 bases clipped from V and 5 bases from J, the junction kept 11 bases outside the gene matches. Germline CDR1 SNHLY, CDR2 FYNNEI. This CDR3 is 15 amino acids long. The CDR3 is CASTSRDRVRETQYF. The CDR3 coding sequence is TGTGCCAGCACCTCCCGGGACAGGGTTAGGGAGACCCAGTACTTC.

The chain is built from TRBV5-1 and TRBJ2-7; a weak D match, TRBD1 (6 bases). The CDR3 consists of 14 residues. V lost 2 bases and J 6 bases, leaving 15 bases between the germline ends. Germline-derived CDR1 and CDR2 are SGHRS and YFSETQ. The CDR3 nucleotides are TGCGCCAGCAGCTTTGGGGACATAGGAGTCGAGCAGTACTTC. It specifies CASSFGDIGVEQYF.

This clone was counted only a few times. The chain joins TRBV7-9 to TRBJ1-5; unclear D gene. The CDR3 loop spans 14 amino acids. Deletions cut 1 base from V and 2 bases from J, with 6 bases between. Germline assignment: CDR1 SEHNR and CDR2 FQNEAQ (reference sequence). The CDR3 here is CASSLGAGNQPQHF. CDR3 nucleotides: TGTGCCAGCAGCTTAGGCGCAGGCAATCAGCCCCAGCATTTT.

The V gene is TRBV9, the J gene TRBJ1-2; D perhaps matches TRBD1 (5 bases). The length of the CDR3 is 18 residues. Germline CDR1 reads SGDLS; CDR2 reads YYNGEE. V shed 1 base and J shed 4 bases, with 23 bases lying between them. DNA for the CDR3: TGTGCCAGCAGCGTAAGCCCGAAGACAGCCCGTCAACCCTATGGCTACACCTTC. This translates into CASSVSPKTARQPYGYTF.

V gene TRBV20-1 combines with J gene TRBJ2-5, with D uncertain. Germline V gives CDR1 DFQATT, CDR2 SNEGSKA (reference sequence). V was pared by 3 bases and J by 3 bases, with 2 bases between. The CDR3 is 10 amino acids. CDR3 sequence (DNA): TGCAGTGCTAGTGAAGAGACCCAGTACTTC. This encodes CSASEETQYF.

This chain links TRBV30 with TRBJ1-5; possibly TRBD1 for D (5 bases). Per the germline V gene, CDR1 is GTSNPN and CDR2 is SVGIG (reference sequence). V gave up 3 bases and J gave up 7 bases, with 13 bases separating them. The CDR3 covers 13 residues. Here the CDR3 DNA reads TGTGCCTGGAGGGGGACCCCAGGGCAGCCCCAGCATTTT. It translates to CAWRGTPGQPQHF.

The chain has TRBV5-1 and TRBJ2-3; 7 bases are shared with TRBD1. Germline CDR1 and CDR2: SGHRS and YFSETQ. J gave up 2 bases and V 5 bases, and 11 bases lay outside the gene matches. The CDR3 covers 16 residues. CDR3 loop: CASSFQVGGPTDTQYF. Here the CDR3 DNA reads TGCGCCAGCAGTTTCCAAGTAGGGGGCCCCACAGATACGCAGTATTTT.